The 2 T cell receptor beta chains below come from one sample, sequenced in a study of siplizumab effects on memory and regulatory T cells (dated by TCRdb to the late 2010s). Libraries were prepared through the immunoSEQ multiplex PCR assay. TCRdb retrieved this table from immuneACCESS and kept in-frame rearrangements only. Not all clones are present; in checked studies, unresolved V genes account for under half, and no reason is known for the remainder. For this sample there are about 110,000 clones; over 85% appear just once. 1% to 1.5% of the sample is taken by the ten largest. The sequenced material came from CD4+ T cells sorted from blood. All receptors come from a human donor in good health.

This clone came up once. The chain has TRBV27 and TRBJ1-5; TRBD1 matches at 8 bases. Germline CDR1 MNHEY, CDR2 SMNVEV (reference sequence). With V trimmed by 5 bases and J by 6 bases, 6 bases remained unmatched. The CDR3 spans 14 residues. The CDR3 region has the DNA TGTGCCAGCAGTCAGGGGGCACAGGGTCAGCCCCAGCATTTT. Translated: CASSQGAQGQPQHF.

The rearrangement uses TRBV7-9 and TRBJ1-6; 9 bases map to TRBD1. Germline V gene sequence: CDR1 SEHNR, CDR2 FQNEAQ (reference sequence). The length of the CDR3 is 17 residues. Trimming removed 5 bases from V and 7 bases from J; junction bases left unmatched: 12. CDR3 residues: CASSPLQGAPHNSPLHF. The CDR3 DNA reads as TGTGCCAGCAGCCCACTACAGGGGGCCCCCCACAATTCACCCCTCCACTTT.